These 13 T cell receptor beta chains came from one sample sequenced in a study of neoadjuvant anti-PD-1 for oral cavity cancer. Described time point: after neoadjuvant nivolumab, at surgical resection. Method: immunoSEQ multiplex PCR; TCRdb's copy keeps in-frame clones and lacks some. The profile shows roughly 15,000 clones, 70% to 75% of them singletons. The sequencing here drew on PBMCs, taken after nivolumab (anti-PD-1) treatment. The receptors were gathered from a person between 40 and 79 years old with oral cavity squamous cell carcinoma.

V usage is TRBV30 and J usage is TRBJ2-3; 9 bases align to TRBD2. The germline V gene encodes CDR1 GTSNPN and CDR2 SVGIG (reference sequence). The J segment lost 5 bases and the V segment lost 0 bases, leaving 0 bases of the junction unmatched. The length of the CDR3 is 13 residues. CDR3 amino acids: CAWSVLAGDTQYF. DNA of the CDR3: TGTGCCTGGAGTGTACTAGCGGGAGATACGCAGTATTTT. The full variable domain, with the rest looked up from reference TRBV30 and TRBJ2-3, is SQTIHQWPATLVQPVGSPLSLECTVEGTSNPNLYWYRQAAGRGLQLLFYSVGIGQISSEVPQNLSASRPQDRQFILSSKKLLLSDSGFYLCAWSVLAGDTQYFGPGTRLTVL.

The chain links TRBV20-1 to TRBJ2-7; D is uncertain. Germline V gives CDR1 DFQATT, CDR2 SNEGSKA (reference sequence). This CDR3 region has 10 residues. V lost 2 bases to trimming and J lost 5 bases, with 4 bases between them. CDR3 loop: CSARRDEQYF. The CDR3 region has the DNA TGCAGTGCTAGACGGGACGAGCAGTACTTC.

A few counts support this clone. V usage is TRBV10-1 and J usage is TRBJ1-5; D is perhaps TRBD1 (6 bases). The CDR3 is made up of 21 amino acids. Looked up from germline, CDR1 is WNHNN and CDR2 is SYGVQD (reference sequence). The V gene lost 4 bases and the J gene lost 0 bases, with 28 bases spanning the gap. CDR3 loop: CASSGPRGVSERGYSNQPQHF. The CDR3 DNA follows: TGCGCCAGCAGTGGGCCCCGGGGGGTGTCCGAGAGGGGGTATAGCAATCAGCCCCAGCATTTT.

This sequence joins TRBV19 and TRBJ2-7, with a possible D match to TRBD2 (6 bases). V lost 9 bases and J lost 0, with 12 bases in between. There are 13 residues in the CDR3. Germline lookup yields CDR1 LNHDA and CDR2 SQIVND (reference sequence). The CDR3 loop reads CASRTGGSYEQYF. In nucleotides, the CDR3 is TGTGCCAGCCGCACCGGGGGCTCCTACGAGCAGTACTTC.

The gene calls are TRBV13 and TRBJ1-1, with TRBD1 as a possible D gene (6 bases). Germline CDR1 is PRHDT and CDR2 is FYEKMQ (reference sequence). The CDR3 has 13 residues. The V and J ends lost 5 bases and 1 base respectively, with 8 bases between them. CDR3 in DNA: TGTGCCAGCAGCGCACAGGGGAACACTGAAGCTTTCTTT. Its protein is CASSAQGNTEAFF.

The chain carries TRBV10-2 and TRBJ1-1; perhaps TRBD1 as D (5 bases). Trimming removed 6 bases from V and 3 bases from J, with 11 bases in between. The CDR3 loop spans 13 amino acids. In germline, CDR1 is WSHSY, CDR2 SAAADI. The CDR3: CASRGEGDTEAFF. The CDR3 DNA is TGCGCCAGCAGGGGGGAGGGCGACACTGAAGCTTTCTTT.

V usage is TRBV19 and J usage is TRBJ2-7; possibly TRBD1 or TRBD2 for D (7 bases each). V lost 6 bases and J 4 bases, leaving 19 bases between the germline ends. This CDR3 is 15 amino acids long. Germline V lookup: CDR1 LNHDA, CDR2 SQIVND (reference sequence). CDR3: CASSLREGQRYEQYF. CDR3 sequence (DNA): TGTGCCAGTAGCCTCAGGGAGGGACAGCGATACGAGCAGTACTTC.

This chain uses TRBV19 with TRBJ2-7; TRBD2 is a possible D gene (5 bases). The CDR3 runs 13 residues. With 4 bases removed from V and 4 bases from J, the gap between germline ends came to 11 bases. In germline, CDR1 is LNHDA, CDR2 SQIVND (reference sequence). The CDR3 region is CASSTSGAYEQYF. CDR3 nucleotides: TGTGCCAGTAGTACCAGCGGTGCGTACGAGCAGTACTTC.

The V and J genes are TRBV27 and TRBJ2-7; 8 nucleotides align to TRBD2. Looked up from germline, CDR1 is MNHEY and CDR2 is SMNVEV (reference sequence). The CDR3 is made up of 13 amino acids. Unmatched junction bases numbered 4, after V lost 5 bases and J lost 4 bases. The CDR3 region has the DNA TGTGCCAGCAGTGCCGGACTAGCATACGAGCAGTACTTC. The encoded protein is CASSAGLAYEQYF.

The CDR3 reads CASSYVNQPQHF. The CDR3 coding sequence is TGTGCCAGCAGTTACGTCAATCAGCCCCAGCATTTT. The chain is built from TRBV6-6 and TRBJ1-5; D is uncertain. From germline, CDR1 is MNHNY and CDR2 SVGAGI (reference sequence). The V gene lost 2 bases and the J gene lost 3 bases, with 2 bases spanning the gap. This CDR3 spans 12 amino acids.

The DNA of the CDR3 is TGTGCCAGCAGCGAAGACGTTTGGAGCTCCTACAATGAGCAGTTCTTC. Translated: CASSEDVWSSYNEQFF. This chain uses TRBV7-9 with TRBJ2-1; D gene unclear. Germline-derived CDR1 and CDR2 are SEHNR and FQNEAQ (reference sequence). The CDR3 spans 16 residues. V was trimmed by 5 bases and J by 0 bases, leaving 14 bases between them. The variable domain in full, completed from reference TRBV7-9 and TRBJ2-1, reads DTGVSQNPRHKITKRGQNVTFRCDPISEHNRLYWYRQTLGQGPEFLTYFQNEAQLEKSRLLSDRFSAERPKGSFSTLEIQRTEQGDSAMYLCASSEDVWSSYNEQFFGPGTRLTVL.

This chain links TRBV27 with TRBJ2-3, with TRBD2 as a possible D gene (6 bases). The V gene lost 4 bases and the J gene lost 3 bases, with 17 bases spanning the gap. The CDR3 is 16 residues long. Looked up from germline, CDR1 is MNHEY and CDR2 is SMNVEV (reference sequence). The chain's CDR3 is CASSWLAHTGTDTQYF. The CDR3 DNA sequence: TGTGCCAGCAGTTGGCTAGCGCATACGGGAACAGATACGCAGTATTTT.

The count of this clone is one. The chain combines TRBV2 with TRBJ2-5; TRBD1 aligns across 7 bases. CDR1 and CDR2 from the germline V gene are SNHLY and FYNNEI. The CDR3 runs 14 residues. After removal of 6 bases from V and 1 base from J, the junction contained 5 bases not matched to a gene. The CDR3 here is CASRTNRGQETQYF. The CDR3 DNA is TGTGCCAGCAGAACAAACAGGGGCCAAGAGACCCAGTACTTC.